The 24 T cell receptor beta chains below come from one sample, sequenced in a study of OX40 agonist ivuxolimab in advanced cancers. Data came from immunoSEQ multiplex PCR; TCRdb stores just in-frame clones and leaves some out. The sample holds fewer than 70,000 clones, 75% to 90% seen once. Material: CD4+ or CD8+ T cells sorted from blood, obtained in a trial of the OX40 agonist ivuxolimab. The receptors were sampled from an adult with an advanced solid tumor such as melanoma, head and neck, liver or kidney cancer.

This rearrangement joins TRBV6-1 to TRBJ2-7, with a tentative D call TRBD1 (6 bases). The V gene's germline CDR1 is MNHNS and CDR2 SASEGT. V gave up 3 bases and J gave up 5 bases, with 14 bases separating them. The CDR3 is made up of 14 amino acids. The CDR3 here is CASSEVGHRNEQYF. In DNA form, the CDR3 reads TGTGCCAGCAGTGAGGTGGGACATCGAAACGAGCAGTACTTC.

The rearrangement joins TRBV20-1 to TRBJ2-1, with D unclear. The CDR3 extends over 11 amino acids. Deletions cut 6 bases from V and 8 bases from J, with 11 bases between. CDR1 DFQATT and CDR2 SNEGSKA come from the germline V gene (reference sequence). This CDR3 is CSASDWDEQFF. CDR3 coding DNA: TGCAGTGCCTCCGACTGGGATGAGCAGTTCTTC.

Points on this clone: At one boundary the junction diverges from the germline segment, which might be a read error. The V call is TRBV5-1, the J call TRBJ2-1; D might be TRBD2 (5 bases). This CDR3 comprises 12 residues. Germline values: CDR1 SGHRS, CDR2 YFSETQ. CDR3 amino acids: CASSLDGRTGLF. The CDR3 DNA reads TGCGCCAGCAGCTTGGATGGTCGGACTGGGCTCTTC.

V usage is TRBV9 and J usage is TRBJ2-3; 12 bases are a match to TRBD2. CDR3 length: 16 residues. Germline-derived CDR1 and CDR2 are SGDLS and YYNGEE. Trimming at V came to 3 bases and at J to 3 bases, leaving 5 bases not matched to a gene. This CDR3 is CASSAPSGGATDTQYF. The CDR3 bases are TGTGCCAGCAGCGCTCCTAGCGGGGGGGCGACAGATACGCAGTATTTT.

V usage is TRBV7-2 and J usage is TRBJ1-3; tentatively, D is TRBD1 (5 bases). Trimming stripped 5 bases from V and 0 bases from J, with 11 bases between. The CDR3 totals 15 residues. Germline lookup yields CDR1 SGHTA and CDR2 FQGNSA. The chain's CDR3 is CASSRDPSSGNTIYF. The DNA of the CDR3 is TGTGCCAGCAGCCGGGACCCGAGCTCTGGAAACACCATATATTTT.

This clone came up a few times. The CDR3, as DNA: TGTGCCAGCAGTGAAGAGGCGGGGGGGCGCAGCACAGATACGCAGTATTTT. This gives the protein CASSEEAGGRSTDTQYF. The chain combines TRBV6-1 with TRBJ2-3; 9 bases align to TRBD2. In germline, CDR1 is MNHNS, CDR2 SASEGT. CDR3 length equals 17 residues. After removal of 1 base from V and 0 bases from J, the junction contained 5 bases not matched to a gene.

V is TRBV6-6 and J is TRBJ1-2; D is undetermined. The germline V gene encodes CDR1 MNHNY and CDR2 SVGAGI (reference sequence). Trimming took 0 bases from V and 8 from J, leaving 16 bases between them. The CDR3 has 15 amino acids. CDR3 residues: CASSYSMGGERGYTF. CDR3 coding DNA: TGTGCCAGCAGTTACTCGATGGGTGGGGAGAGGGGCTACACCTTC.

J is TRBJ2-3 and V is TRBV7-3, with D hard to call. The CDR3 has 13 residues. CDR1 and CDR2 from the germline V gene are SGHTA and FQGTGA. V lost 3 bases and J 5 bases, leaving 9 bases between the germline ends. The CDR3, as DNA: TGTGCCAGCAGCTTTAGTGGCGGAGATACGCAGTATTTT. Translation gives CASSFSGGDTQYF.

The chain recombines TRBV28 with TRBJ1-5; D is undetermined. Germline CDR1 reads MDHEN; CDR2 reads SYDVKM. Trimming left V 2 bases short and J 6 bases short, with 14 bases between. The CDR3 length is 15 residues. In DNA, the CDR3 is TGTGCCAGCAGTTTAATAGGCTTCGGAGGTCAGCCCCAGCATTTT. Its translation is CASSLIGFGGQPQHF.

This chain links TRBV4-1 with TRBJ1-2; D is unclear. The CDR3 has 13 amino acids. Germline assignment: CDR1 MGHRA and CDR2 YSYEKL. Trimming took off 0 bases at V and 4 bases at J, with 6 bases between the two ends. CDR3 sequence reads: CASSQEAGYGYTF. The CDR3 region has the DNA TGCGCCAGCAGCCAAGAAGCCGGCTATGGCTACACCTTC.

The chain links TRBV15 to TRBJ2-5; perhaps TRBD1 as D (6 bases). The V end lost 2 bases, the J end lost 3 bases, and 10 bases lay between the germline ends. Germline V CDR1 and CDR2: LNHNV, YYDKDF (reference sequence). The length of the CDR3 is 14 residues. Written as DNA, the CDR3 is TGTGCCACCAGCAGACCAAACAGGGAAGAGACCCAGTACTTC. This gives the protein CATSRPNREETQYF.

The chain carries TRBV28 and TRBJ1-1; 7 bases map to TRBD1. Per germline, CDR1 MDHEN and CDR2 SYDVKM. The CDR3 spans 12 residues. J lost 11 bases, V lost 6 bases, and 9 bases had no gene match. The CDR3 bases are TGTGCCAGCAGGGGACCGACAGGGAATGCTTTCTTT. This codes for CASRGPTGNAFF.

V gene TRBV4-2 combines with J gene TRBJ1-5; D gene uncertain. The CDR3 has 16 amino acids. Trimming shortened V by 5 bases and J by 4 bases, and 18 bases separated the two germline ends. CDR1 and CDR2 (germline): LGHNA, YNFKEQ. CDR3 bases: TGTGCCAGCAGCTTGATGGGAGCTGCCCGGAATCAGCCCCAGCATTTT. It specifies CASSLMGAARNQPQHF.

V gene TRBV10-3 combines with J gene TRBJ2-7, with 10 bases that match TRBD2. The CDR3 totals 14 residues. Per the germline V gene, CDR1 is ENHRY and CDR2 is SYGVKD. Trimming removed 6 bases from V and 3 bases from J; junction bases left unmatched: 5. CDR3 coding DNA: TGTGCCATCAGAGCGGGGGGGCCGATCTACGAGCAGTACTTC. Protein product: CAIRAGGPIYEQYF.

On this clone itself: Here the CDR3 omits its conserved ending phenylalanine or tryptophan, so a read error is the likely source. No DNA is shown, since the ends of the CDR3 on it are uncertain; the CDR3 is the one TCRdb lists. The chain recombines TRBV18 with TRBJ1-1. Termini included, the CDR3 measures 11 amino acids. CDR1 and CDR2 from the germline V gene are KGHSH and LQKENI. This chain's CDR3 is CASSPGGDPKL.

CDR3 in DNA: TGTGCCACCAGCAGAGATGTGAGGGGGCTAGCCTTTAGCACAGATACGCAGTATTTT. It is translated as CATSRDVRGLAFSTDTQYF. The J gene is TRBJ2-3, the V gene TRBV15; 7 bases are shared with TRBD1. Germline V lookup: CDR1 LNHNV, CDR2 YYDKDF (reference sequence). CDR3 length: 19 amino acids. V shed 0 bases, J shed 0 bases, and the junction held 12 bases outside the gene matches.

This clone is medium-sized in the sample. The rearrangement links TRBV4-3 to TRBJ2-7; the D is unclear. V lost 0 bases and J 2 bases, leaving 11 bases between the germline ends. The germline V gene encodes CDR1 LGHNA and CDR2 YSLEER. The CDR3 sequence is 15 residues long. The CDR3 loop is CASSQDLNSPYEQYF. CDR3 in DNA: TGCGCCAGCAGCCAAGATCTTAACAGCCCCTACGAGCAGTACTTC.

The J gene is TRBJ1-1, the V gene TRBV6-1, with D hard to call. Germline V lookup: CDR1 MNHNS, CDR2 SASEGT. Deletions cut 7 bases from V and 4 bases from J, with 16 bases between. CDR3 length: 14 residues. The CDR3 spells CASTPWALGTEAFF. In nucleotides, the CDR3 is TGTGCCAGCACCCCCTGGGCCCTGGGCACTGAAGCTTTCTTT.

The genes are TRBV7-2 and TRBJ2-5; 10 bases agree with TRBD1. Germline V lookup: CDR1 SGHTA, CDR2 FQGNSA. V lost 6 bases and J lost 5; bases outside the gene matches: 6. This CDR3 comprises 14 residues. CDR3 in DNA: TGTGCCAGCAGGCCGGGACAGGGGTTCGAGACCCAGTACTTC. Protein: CASRPGQGFETQYF.

The chain links TRBV6-1 to TRBJ2-3; D tentatively reads TRBD1 or TRBD2 (7 bases each). Germline V gene sequence: CDR1 MNHNS, CDR2 SASEGT. The CDR3 contains 14 residues. The V end was cut by 3 bases, the J end by 4 bases, with 11 bases between. The CDR3 DNA follows: TGTGCCAGCAGTGAGCAGGGGGGGTCAGATACGCAGTATTTT. It codes for CASSEQGGSDTQYF.

The rearrangement joins TRBV4-1 to TRBJ1-6, with 8 bases fitting TRBD1. V lost 6 bases and J lost 3; bases outside the gene matches: 7. The CDR3 has 16 residues. Looked up from germline, CDR1 is MGHRA and CDR2 is YSYEKL. The CDR3 here is CASRTTGVNYNSPLHF. The DNA for the CDR3 is TGCGCCAGCAGAACGACAGGGGTAAACTATAATTCACCCCTCCACTTT.

CDR3 DNA: TGTGCCACCAGCAGAGATCGGGGGGATAACAATGAGCAGTTCTTC. This codes for CATSRDRGDNNEQFF. V usage is TRBV15 and J usage is TRBJ2-1; 7 bases are shared with TRBD2. CDR3 size: 15 residues. V trimming: 0 bases; J trimming: 5 bases; junction bases outside the gene matches: 4. Germline CDR1 reads LNHNV; CDR2 reads YYDKDF (reference sequence).

CDR3 coding DNA: TGTGCCAGCTCCGGGACATTTGACACTGAAGCTTTCTTT. Its translation is CASSGTFDTEAFF. This chain connects TRBV6-1 to TRBJ1-1, with D possibly being TRBD1 (6 bases). The CDR3 totals 13 residues. The V gene's germline CDR1 is MNHNS and CDR2 SASEGT. With 8 bases removed from V and 3 bases from J, the gap between germline ends came to 13 bases.

The chain employs TRBV7-2 and TRBJ2-5, with 11 nucleotides matching TRBD2. Looked up from germline, CDR1 is SGHTA and CDR2 is FQGNSA. The trim removed 3 bases at V and 4 bases at J, leaving 4 bases unmatched. This CDR3 is built from 15 residues. The CDR3 protein is CASSLTSGVGETQYF. DNA of the CDR3: TGTGCCAGCAGCTTGACTAGCGGGGTGGGAGAGACCCAGTACTTC.